This T cell receptor beta chain was observed in a study of CD8 T cells in Susac syndrome. Reverse transcription used 0.5 to 1 ug RNA and random hexamers. Amplification of the TCR beta CDR3 was carried out by immunoSEQ multiplex PCR, which spanned a total of 54 Vbeta and 13 Jbeta segments. TCRdb reprocessed the immunoSEQ multiplex PCR reads with MiXCR, giving one entry per CDR3 protein. The table shows around 150,000 distinct CDR3 sequences, with 94% occurring only once. Trimming left V 7 bases short and J 2 bases short, with 15 bases between. This CDR3 has 15 amino acids. Per germline, CDR1 MNHNY and CDR2 SVGAGI (reference sequence). Sequencing of TCR beta was performed on blood CD8+ T cells and on blood CD4+ T cells. FACS was used to enrich TEMRA cells, whereas the CD8+ and CD4+ T cells were obtained by negative isolation.

Source material: CD8+ T cells from PBMCs. The chain joins TRBV6-6 to TRBJ1-5; unclear D gene. The sequence came from a human donor in good health. CDR3 region: CASTYDRAGNQPQHF. The CDR3 DNA is TGTGCCAGCACCTATGACCGGGCGGGCAATCAGCCCCAGCATTTT.